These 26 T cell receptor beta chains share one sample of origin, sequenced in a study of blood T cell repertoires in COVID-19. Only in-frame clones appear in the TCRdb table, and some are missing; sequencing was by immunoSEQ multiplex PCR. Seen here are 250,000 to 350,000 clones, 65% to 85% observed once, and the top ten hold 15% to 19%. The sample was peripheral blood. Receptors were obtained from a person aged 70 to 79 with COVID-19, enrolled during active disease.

Written as DNA, the CDR3 is TGTGCCAGCAGCCCTTGGGGGGTACTAGCGGAGCCCTACGAGCAGTACTTC. Its protein product is CASSPWGVLAEPYEQYF. The chain employs TRBV7-2 and TRBJ2-7, with TRBD2 matching 8 bases. The CDR3 loop spans 17 amino acids. CDR1 and CDR2 from the germline V gene are SGHTA and FQGNSA. After removal of 5 bases from V and 2 bases from J, the junction contained 14 bases not matched to a gene.

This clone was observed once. The chain's CDR3 is CASSQTSGGGNEQFF. The CDR3 coding sequence is TGTGCCAGCAGCCAAACTAGCGGGGGGGGAAATGAGCAGTTCTTC. The V and J genes are TRBV3-1 (or the pseudogene TRBV3-2) and TRBJ2-1; 13 nucleotides agree with TRBD2. V lost 2 bases to trimming and J lost 7 bases; unmatched junction nucleotides: 2. CDR1 LGHDT and CDR2 YNNKEL come from the germline V gene (reference sequence). The CDR3 is made up of 15 amino acids.

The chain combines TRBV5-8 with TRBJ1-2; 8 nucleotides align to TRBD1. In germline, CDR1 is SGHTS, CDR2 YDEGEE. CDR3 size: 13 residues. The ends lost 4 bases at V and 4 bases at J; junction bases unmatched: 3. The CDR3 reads CASSRQGSYGYTF. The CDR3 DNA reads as TGTGCCAGCAGCCGACAGGGGTCCTATGGCTACACCTTC.

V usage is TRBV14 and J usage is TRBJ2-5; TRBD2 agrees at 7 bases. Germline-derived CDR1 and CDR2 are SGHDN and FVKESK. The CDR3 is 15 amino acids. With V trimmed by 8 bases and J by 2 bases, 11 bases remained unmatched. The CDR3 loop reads CASGRTGGSQETQYF. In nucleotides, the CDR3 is TGTGCCAGCGGAAGAACGGGAGGTAGTCAAGAGACCCAGTACTTC.

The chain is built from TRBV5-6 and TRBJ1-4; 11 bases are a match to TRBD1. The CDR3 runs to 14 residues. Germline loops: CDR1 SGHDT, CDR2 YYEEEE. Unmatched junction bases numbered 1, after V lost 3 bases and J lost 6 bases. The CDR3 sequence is CASSWGQGDEKLFF. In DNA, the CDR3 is TGTGCCAGCAGCTGGGGACAGGGGGATGAAAAACTGTTTTTT. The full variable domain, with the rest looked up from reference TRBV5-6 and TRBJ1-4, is DAGVTQSPTHLIKTRGQQVTLRCSPKSGHDTVSWYQQALGQGPQFIFQYYEEEERQRGNFPDRFSGHQFPNYSSELNVNALLLGDSALYLCASSWGQGDEKLFFGSGTQLSVL.

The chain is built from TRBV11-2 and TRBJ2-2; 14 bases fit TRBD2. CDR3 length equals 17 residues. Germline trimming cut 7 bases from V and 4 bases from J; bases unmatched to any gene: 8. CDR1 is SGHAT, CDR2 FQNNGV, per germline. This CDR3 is CASIKGLAGAGTGELFF. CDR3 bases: TGTGCCAGCATCAAGGGACTAGCGGGAGCGGGCACCGGGGAGCTGTTTTTT.

CDR3 loop: CASRTTGTGELFF. CDR3 DNA: TGTGCCAGCAGAACTACGGGCACCGGGGAGCTGTTTTTT. V gene TRBV28 combines with J gene TRBJ2-2, with unresolved D. The length of the CDR3 is 13 residues. Trimming cost V 6 bases and J 4 bases, with 9 bases left between them. Germline-derived CDR1 and CDR2 are MDHEN and SYDVKM.

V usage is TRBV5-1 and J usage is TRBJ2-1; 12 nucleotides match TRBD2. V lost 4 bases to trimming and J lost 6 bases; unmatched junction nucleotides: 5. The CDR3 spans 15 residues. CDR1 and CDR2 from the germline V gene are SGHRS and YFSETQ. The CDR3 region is CASSQTSGSSNEQFF. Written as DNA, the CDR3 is TGCGCCAGCAGCCAGACTAGCGGGAGTTCCAATGAGCAGTTCTTC.

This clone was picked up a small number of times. CDR3: CAISDIKFDRGFVNTEAFF. For the CDR3, the DNA is TGTGCCATCAGTGATATCAAGTTTGACAGGGGGTTTGTGAACACTGAAGCTTTCTTT. The chain recombines TRBV10-3 with TRBJ1-1, with 9 bases lining up with TRBD1. The CDR3 consists of 19 residues. Germline assignment: CDR1 ENHRY and CDR2 SYGVKD. V was clipped by 3 bases and J by 0 bases; unmatched bases: 14.

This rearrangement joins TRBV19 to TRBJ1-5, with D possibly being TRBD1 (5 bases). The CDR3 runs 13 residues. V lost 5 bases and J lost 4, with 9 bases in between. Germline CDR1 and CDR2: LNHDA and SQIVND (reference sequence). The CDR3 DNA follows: TGTGCCAGTAGTCACAGGCTAAATCAGCCCCAGCATTTT. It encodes CASSHRLNQPQHF.

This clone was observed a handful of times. The CDR3 here is CASSLGGLMEQYF. The CDR3 nucleotides are TGTGCCAGCAGCTTAGGGGGGCTGATGGAGCAGTACTTC. This chain connects TRBV7-2 to TRBJ2-7, with D possibly TRBD1 on 6 matching bases. Between the trimmed V and J ends, which lost 1 base and 7 bases, there was a span of 11 bases. Per germline, CDR1 SGHTA and CDR2 FQGNSA. The CDR3 contains 13 residues.

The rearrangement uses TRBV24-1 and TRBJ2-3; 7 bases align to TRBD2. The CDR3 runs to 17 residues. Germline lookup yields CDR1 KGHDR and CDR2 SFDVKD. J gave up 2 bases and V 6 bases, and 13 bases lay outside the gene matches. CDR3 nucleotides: TGTGCCACCAGTCCTTCAGGGAGGGGAAAGTACACAGATACGCAGTATTTT. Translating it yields CATSPSGRGKYTDTQYF.

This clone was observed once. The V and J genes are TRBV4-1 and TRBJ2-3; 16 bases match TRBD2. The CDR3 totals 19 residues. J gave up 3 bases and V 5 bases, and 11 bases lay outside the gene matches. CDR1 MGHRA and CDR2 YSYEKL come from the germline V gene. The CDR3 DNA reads TGCGCCAGCAGCTCCCGTGGGACTAGCGGGGGGGCGTTAACAGATACGCAGTATTTT. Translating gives CASSSRGTSGGALTDTQYF.

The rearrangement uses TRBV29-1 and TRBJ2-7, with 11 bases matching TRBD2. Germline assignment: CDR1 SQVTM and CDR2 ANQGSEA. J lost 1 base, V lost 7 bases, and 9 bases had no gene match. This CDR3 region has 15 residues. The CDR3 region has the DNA TGCAGCGCCTTAAAACTAGCGGGAGTATCCTACGAGCAGTACTTC. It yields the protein CSALKLAGVSYEQYF.

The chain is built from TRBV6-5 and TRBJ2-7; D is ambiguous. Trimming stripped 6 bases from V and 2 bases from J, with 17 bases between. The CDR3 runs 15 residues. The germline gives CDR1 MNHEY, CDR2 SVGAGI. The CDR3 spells CASRRHPSTTYEQYF. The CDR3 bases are TGTGCCAGCAGGAGGCATCCGAGCACAACCTACGAGCAGTACTTC.

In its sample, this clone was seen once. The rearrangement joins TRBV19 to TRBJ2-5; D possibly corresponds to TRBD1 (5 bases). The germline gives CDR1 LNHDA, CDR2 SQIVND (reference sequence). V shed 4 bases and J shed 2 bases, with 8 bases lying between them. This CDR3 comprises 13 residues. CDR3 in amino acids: CASSRTNQETQYF. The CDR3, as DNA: TGTGCCAGTAGTAGGACAAATCAAGAGACCCAGTACTTC. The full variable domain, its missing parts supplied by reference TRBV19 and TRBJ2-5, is DGGITQSPKYLFRKEGQNVTLSCEQNLNHDAMYWYRQDPGQGLRLIYYSQIVNDFQKGDIAEGYSVSREKKESFPLTVTSAQKNPTAFYLCASSRTNQETQYFGPGTRLLVL.

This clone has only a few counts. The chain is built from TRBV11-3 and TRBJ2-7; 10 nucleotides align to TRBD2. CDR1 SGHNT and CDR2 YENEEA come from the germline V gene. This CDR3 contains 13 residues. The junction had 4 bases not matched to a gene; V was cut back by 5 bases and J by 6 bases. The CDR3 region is CASSPSGSGEQYF. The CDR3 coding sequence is TGTGCCAGCAGCCCTAGCGGGAGTGGCGAGCAGTACTTC.

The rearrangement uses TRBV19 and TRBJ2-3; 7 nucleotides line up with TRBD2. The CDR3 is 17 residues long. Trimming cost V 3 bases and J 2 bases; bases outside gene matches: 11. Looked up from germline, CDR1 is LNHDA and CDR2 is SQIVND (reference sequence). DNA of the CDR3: TGTGCCAGTAGTATGTCGGCCCGCGGGAGTTTCACAGATACGCAGTATTTT. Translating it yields CASSMSARGSFTDTQYF.

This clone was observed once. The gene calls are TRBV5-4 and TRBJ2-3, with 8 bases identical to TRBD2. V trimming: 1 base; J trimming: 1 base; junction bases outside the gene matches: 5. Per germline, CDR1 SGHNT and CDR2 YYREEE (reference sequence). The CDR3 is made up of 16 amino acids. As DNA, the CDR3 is TGTGCCAGCAGCTTGCTGCGGGGGGCGGGCACAGATACGCAGTATTTT. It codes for CASSLLRGAGTDTQYF.

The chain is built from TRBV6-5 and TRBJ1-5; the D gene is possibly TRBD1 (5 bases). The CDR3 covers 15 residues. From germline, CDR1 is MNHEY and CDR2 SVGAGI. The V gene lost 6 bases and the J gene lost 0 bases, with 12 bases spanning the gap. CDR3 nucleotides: TGTGCCAGCAGGACTACGGGGGGTAGCAATCAGCCCCAGCATTTT. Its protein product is CASRTTGGSNQPQHF.

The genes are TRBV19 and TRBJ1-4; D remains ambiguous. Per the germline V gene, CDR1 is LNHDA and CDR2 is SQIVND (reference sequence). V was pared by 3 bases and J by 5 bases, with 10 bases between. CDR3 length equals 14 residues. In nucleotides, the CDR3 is TGTGCCAGTAGTATTTACAGCCAGAATGAAAAACTGTTTTTT. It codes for CASSIYSQNEKLFF.

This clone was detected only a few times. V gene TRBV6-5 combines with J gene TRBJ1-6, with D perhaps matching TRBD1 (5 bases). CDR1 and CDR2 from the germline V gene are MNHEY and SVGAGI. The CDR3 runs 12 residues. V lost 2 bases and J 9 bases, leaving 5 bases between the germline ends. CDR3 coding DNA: TGTGCCAGCAGTTACGGGGCTTCACCCCTCCACTTT. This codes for CASSYGASPLHF.

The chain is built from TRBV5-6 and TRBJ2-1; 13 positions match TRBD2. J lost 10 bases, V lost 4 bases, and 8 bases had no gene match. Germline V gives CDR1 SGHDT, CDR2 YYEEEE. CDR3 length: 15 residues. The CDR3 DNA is TGTGCCAGCAGCCGACTAGCGGGAGGCCCTGGCGAGCAGTTCTTC. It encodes CASSRLAGGPGEQFF.

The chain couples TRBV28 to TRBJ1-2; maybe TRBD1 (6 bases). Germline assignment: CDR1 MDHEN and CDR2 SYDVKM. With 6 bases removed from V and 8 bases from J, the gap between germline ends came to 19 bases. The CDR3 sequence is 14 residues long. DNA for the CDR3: TGTGCCAGCAGAAGAACCGAACAGGGAAGGGGCTACACCTTC. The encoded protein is CASRRTEQGRGYTF.

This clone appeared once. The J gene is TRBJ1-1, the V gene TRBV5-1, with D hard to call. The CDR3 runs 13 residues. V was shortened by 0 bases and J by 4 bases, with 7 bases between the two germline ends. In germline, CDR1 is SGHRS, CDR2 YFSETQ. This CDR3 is CASSLEQPTEAFF. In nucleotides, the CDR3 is TGCGCCAGCAGCTTGGAACAGCCCACTGAAGCTTTCTTT.

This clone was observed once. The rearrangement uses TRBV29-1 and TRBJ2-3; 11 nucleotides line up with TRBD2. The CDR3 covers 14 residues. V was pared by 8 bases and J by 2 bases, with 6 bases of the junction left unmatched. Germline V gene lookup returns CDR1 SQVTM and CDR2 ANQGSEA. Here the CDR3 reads CSSRLAGTTDTQYF. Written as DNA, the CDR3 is TGCAGCTCAAGACTAGCGGGAACCACAGATACGCAGTATTTT.